A selection of T cell receptor beta chains follows, all from one sample in a study of cytomegalovirus exposure and HLA in healthy donors. Profiling relied on immunoSEQ multiplex PCR, and the TCRdb table lists in-frame clones only, not all of them. This sample's clone table lists about 120,000 clones. Sequencing was performed on PBMCs. These receptor sequences come from a man aged 30 to 45 in good health and CMV-seronegative. CDR3s leave out the opening cysteine and the closing phenylalanine or tryptophan. The order of the fields is V gene, J gene, CDR3 protein.

v_call: TRBV30
j_call: TRBJ2-1
cdr3_aa: AWSGRTTYNEQF

v_call: TRBV5-6
j_call: TRBJ2-7
cdr3_aa: ASSFLDRSFFYEQY

v_call: TRBV28
j_call: TRBJ1-6
cdr3_aa: ASSLLTRAGRGSPLH

v_call: TRBV30
j_call: TRBJ1-5
cdr3_aa: AWHPEQGDQPQH

v_call: TRBV23-1
j_call: TRBJ1-2
cdr3_aa: ASLNTRTGRTNYGYT

v_call: TRBV29-1
j_call: TRBJ2-7
cdr3_aa: SGRGGSGYEQY

v_call: TRBV9
j_call: TRBJ2-2
cdr3_aa: ASSGRDRGILSTGELF

v_call: TRBV6-5
j_call: TRBJ2-5
cdr3_aa: ASRIYFRGQETQY

v_call: TRBV6-6
j_call: TRBJ1-2
cdr3_aa: ASSLDRVSGYT

v_call: TRBV27
j_call: TRBJ2-5
cdr3_aa: ASSGRDRGRETQY

v_call: TRBV6-6
j_call: TRBJ2-6
cdr3_aa: ASSYSWASGANVLT

v_call: TRBV6-6
j_call: TRBJ2-7
cdr3_aa: ASRGGTYEQY

v_call: TRBV7-9
j_call: TRBJ2-3
cdr3_aa: ASSFLAGAAFSTDTQY

v_call: TRBV28
j_call: TRBJ1-2
cdr3_aa: ASSPFRVRRGGYT

v_call: TRBV4-1
j_call: TRBJ1-2
cdr3_aa: ASSQQGQDYGYT

v_call: TRBV15
j_call: TRBJ2-1
cdr3_aa: ATSSGQWGEQF

v_call: TRBV7-9
j_call: TRBJ2-5
cdr3_aa: ASSRPGVGGRETQY